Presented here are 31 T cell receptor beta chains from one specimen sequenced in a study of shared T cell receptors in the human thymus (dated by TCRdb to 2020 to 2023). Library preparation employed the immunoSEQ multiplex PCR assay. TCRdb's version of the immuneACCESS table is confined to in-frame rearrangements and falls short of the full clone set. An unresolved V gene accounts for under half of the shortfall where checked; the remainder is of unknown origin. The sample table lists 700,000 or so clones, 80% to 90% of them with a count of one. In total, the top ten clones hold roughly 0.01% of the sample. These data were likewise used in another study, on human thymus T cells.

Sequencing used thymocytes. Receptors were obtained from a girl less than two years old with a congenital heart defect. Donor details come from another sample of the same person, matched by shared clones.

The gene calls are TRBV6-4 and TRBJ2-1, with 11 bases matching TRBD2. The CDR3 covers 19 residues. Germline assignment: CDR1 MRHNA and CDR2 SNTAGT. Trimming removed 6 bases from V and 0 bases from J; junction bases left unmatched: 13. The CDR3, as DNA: TGTGCCAGCAGCCAAGGGACTAGCGGCTCTATAGGCTCCTACAATGAGCAGTTCTTC. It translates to CASSQGTSGSIGSYNEQFF.

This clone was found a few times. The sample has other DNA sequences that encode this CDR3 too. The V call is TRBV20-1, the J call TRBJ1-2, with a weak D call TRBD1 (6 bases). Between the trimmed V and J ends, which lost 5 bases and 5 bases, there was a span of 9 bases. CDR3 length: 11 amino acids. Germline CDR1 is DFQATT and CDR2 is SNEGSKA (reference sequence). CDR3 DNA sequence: TGCAGTGCTCGGACAGCGTATGGCTACACCTTC. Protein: CSARTAYGYTF.

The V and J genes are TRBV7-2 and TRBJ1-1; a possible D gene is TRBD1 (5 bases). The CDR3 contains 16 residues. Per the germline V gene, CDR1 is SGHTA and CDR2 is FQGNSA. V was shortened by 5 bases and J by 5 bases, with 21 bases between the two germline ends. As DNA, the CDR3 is TGTGCCAGCAGCCCGGGGGGTCGGGGGATGGGAACTGAAGCTTTCTTT. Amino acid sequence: CASSPGGRGMGTEAFF.

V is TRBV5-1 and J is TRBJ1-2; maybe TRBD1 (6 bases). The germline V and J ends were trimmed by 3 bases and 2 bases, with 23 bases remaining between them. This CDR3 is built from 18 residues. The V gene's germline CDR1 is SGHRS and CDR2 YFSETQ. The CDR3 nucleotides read TGCGCCAGCAGCTCGGGTATCAGAGGCAGGGGAAGAAACTATGGCTACACCTTC. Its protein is CASSSGIRGRGRNYGYTF.

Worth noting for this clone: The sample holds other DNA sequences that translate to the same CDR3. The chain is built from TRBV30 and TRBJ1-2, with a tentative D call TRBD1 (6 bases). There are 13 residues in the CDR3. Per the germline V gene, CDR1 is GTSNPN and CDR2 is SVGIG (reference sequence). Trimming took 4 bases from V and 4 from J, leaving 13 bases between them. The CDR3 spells CAWINREGYGYTF. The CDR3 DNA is TGTGCCTGGATAAACAGGGAGGGCTATGGCTACACCTTC.

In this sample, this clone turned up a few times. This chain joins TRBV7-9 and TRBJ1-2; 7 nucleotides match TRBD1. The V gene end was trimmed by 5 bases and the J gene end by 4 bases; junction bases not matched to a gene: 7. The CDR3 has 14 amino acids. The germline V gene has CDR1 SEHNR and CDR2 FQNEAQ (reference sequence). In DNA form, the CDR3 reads TGTGCCAGCAGCCCAGGGGGGCGACCCTATGGCTACACCTTC. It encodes CASSPGGRPYGYTF.

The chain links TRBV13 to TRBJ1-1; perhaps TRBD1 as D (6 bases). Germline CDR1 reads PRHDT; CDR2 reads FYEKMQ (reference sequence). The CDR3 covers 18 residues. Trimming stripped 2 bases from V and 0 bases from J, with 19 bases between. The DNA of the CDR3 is TGTGCCAGCAGCTTACCCGAACAGGGTAGGGAAGTGAACACTGAAGCTTTCTTT. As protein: CASSLPEQGREVNTEAFF.

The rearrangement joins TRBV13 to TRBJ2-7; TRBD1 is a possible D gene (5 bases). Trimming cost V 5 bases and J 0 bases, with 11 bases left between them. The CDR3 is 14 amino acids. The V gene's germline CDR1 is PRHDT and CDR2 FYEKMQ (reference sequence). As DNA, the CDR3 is TGTGCCAGCAGCCCCGGACAAGACTCCTACGAGCAGTACTTC. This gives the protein CASSPGQDSYEQYF.

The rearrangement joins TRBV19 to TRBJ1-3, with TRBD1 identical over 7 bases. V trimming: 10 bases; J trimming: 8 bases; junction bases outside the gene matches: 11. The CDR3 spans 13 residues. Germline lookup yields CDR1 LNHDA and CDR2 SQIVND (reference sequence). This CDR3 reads CATTQGPGDTIYF. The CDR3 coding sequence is TGTGCCACCACACAGGGGCCCGGTGACACCATATATTTT.

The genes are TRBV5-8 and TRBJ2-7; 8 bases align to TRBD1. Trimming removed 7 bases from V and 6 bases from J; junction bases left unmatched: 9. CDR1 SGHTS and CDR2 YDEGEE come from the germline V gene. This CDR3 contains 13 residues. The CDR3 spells CASRRQGLSEQYF. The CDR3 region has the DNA TGTGCCAGCCGGCGACAGGGGTTAAGCGAGCAGTACTTC.

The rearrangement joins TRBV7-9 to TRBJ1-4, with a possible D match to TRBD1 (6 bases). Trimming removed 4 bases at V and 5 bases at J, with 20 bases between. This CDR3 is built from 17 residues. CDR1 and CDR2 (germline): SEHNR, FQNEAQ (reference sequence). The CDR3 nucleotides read TGTGCCAGCAGCTCGAGGTTACGGGGGGCGCAAAATGAAAAACTGTTTTTT. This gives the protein CASSSRLRGAQNEKLFF.

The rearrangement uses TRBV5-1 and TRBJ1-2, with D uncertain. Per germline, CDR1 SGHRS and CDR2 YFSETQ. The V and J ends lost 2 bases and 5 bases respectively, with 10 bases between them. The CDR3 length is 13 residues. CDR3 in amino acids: CASSFFGVYGYTF. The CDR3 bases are TGCGCCAGCAGCTTCTTCGGGGTTTATGGCTACACCTTC.

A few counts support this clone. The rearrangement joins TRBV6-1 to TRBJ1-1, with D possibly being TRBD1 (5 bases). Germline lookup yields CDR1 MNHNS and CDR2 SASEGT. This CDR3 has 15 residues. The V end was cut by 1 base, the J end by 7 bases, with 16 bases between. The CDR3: CASSEDAGTQFEAFF. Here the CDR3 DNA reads TGTGCCAGCAGTGAAGACGCGGGGACCCAGTTTGAAGCTTTCTTT.

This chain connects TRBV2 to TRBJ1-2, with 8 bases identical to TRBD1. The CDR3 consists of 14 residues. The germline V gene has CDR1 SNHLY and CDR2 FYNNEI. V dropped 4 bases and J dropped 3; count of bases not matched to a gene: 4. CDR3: CASSGDRFYYGYTF. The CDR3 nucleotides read TGTGCCAGCAGTGGGGACAGGTTCTACTATGGCTACACCTTC.

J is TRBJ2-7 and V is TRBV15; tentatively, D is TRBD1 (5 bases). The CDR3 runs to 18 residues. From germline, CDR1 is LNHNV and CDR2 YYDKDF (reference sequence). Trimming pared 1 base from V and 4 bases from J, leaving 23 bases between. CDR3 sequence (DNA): TGTGCCACCAGCAGAGTTCCATCTGGCCAGACAGTCGAATACGAGCAGTACTTC. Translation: CATSRVPSGQTVEYEQYF.

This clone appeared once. The CDR3 nucleotides read TGTGCCAGCAGCCGAAGAGTTAGACTTCGCGGGTCAGCGACTATGAACACTGAAGCTTTCTTT. Residues: CASSRRVRLRGSATMNTEAFF. V gene TRBV14 combines with J gene TRBJ1-1; D uncertain. CDR1 and CDR2 from the germline V gene are SGHDN and FVKESK. The ends were cut back, 4 bases at V and 0 bases at J, with 30 bases in the middle. The CDR3 spans 21 residues.

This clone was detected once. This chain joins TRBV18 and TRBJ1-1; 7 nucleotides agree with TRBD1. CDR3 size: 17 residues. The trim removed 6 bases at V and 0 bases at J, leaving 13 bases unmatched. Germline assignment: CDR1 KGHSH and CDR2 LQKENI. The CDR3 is CASSPGGWLHMNTEAFF. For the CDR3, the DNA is TGTGCCAGCTCTCCAGGGGGGTGGCTCCACATGAACACTGAAGCTTTCTTT.

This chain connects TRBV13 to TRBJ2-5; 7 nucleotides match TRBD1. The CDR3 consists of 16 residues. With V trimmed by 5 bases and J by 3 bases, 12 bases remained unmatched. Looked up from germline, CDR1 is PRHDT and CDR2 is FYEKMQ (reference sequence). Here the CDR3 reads CASSVTGDGWKETQYF. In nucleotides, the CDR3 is TGTGCCAGCAGCGTTACAGGGGATGGATGGAAAGAGACCCAGTACTTC.

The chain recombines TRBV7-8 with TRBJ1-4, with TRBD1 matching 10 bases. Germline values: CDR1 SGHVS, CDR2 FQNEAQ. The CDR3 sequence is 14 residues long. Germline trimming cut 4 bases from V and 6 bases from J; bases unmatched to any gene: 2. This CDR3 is CASSSGQGYEKLFF. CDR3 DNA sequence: TGTGCCAGCAGCTCGGGACAGGGGTATGAAAAACTGTTTTTT.

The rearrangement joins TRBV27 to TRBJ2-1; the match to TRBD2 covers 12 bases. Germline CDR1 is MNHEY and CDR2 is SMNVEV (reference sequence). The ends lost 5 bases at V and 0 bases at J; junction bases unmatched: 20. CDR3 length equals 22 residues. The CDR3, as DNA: TGTGCCAGCAGTGCGATCAGTCGAGGACTAGCGGGGTATCAAGACTCCTACAATGAGCAGTTCTTC. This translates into CASSAISRGLAGYQDSYNEQFF.

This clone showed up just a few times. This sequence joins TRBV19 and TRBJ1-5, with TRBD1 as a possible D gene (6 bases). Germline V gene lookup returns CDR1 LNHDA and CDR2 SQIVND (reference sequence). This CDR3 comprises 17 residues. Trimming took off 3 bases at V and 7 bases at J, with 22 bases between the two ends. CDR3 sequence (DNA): TGTGCCAGTAGTATCAGCAGGGGAGCACCCTTGGGGCAGCCCCAGCATTTT. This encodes CASSISRGAPLGQPQHF.

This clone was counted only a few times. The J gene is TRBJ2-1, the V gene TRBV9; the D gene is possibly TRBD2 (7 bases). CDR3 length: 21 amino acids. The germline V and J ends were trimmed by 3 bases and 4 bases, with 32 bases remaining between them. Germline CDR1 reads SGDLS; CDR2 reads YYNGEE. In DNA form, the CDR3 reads TGTGCCAGCAGCGAGGGAATCCACCGGAGGGGGGCTAGCGGCATATACAATGAGCAGTTCTTC. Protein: CASSEGIHRRGASGIYNEQFF.

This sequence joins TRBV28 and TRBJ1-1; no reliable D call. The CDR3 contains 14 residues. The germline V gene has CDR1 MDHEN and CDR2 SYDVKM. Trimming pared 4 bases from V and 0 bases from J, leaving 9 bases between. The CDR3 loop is CASSSWALNTEAFF. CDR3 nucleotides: TGTGCCAGCAGTTCGTGGGCCCTGAACACTGAAGCTTTCTTT.

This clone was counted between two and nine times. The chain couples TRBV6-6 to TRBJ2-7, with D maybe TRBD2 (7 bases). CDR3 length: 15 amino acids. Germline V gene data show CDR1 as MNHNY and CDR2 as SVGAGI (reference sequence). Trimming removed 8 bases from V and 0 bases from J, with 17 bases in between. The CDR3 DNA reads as TGTGCCAGCTTTTTGGGGAGGGGGGGCTCCTACGAGCAGTACTTC. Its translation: CASFLGRGGSYEQYF.

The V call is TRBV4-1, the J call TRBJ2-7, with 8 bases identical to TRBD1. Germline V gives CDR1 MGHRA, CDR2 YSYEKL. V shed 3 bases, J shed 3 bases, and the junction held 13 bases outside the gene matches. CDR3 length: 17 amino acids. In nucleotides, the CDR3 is TGCGCCAGCAGCCAGACCTTCCGGGACAGGCGGTTCTACGAGCAGTACTTC. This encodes CASSQTFRDRRFYEQYF.

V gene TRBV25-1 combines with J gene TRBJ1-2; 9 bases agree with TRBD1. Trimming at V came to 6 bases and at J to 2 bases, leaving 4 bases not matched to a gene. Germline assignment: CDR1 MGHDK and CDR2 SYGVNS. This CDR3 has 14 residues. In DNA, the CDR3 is TGTGCCAGCAGCTCCACAGGGGGCAACTATGGCTACACCTTC. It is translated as CASSSTGGNYGYTF.

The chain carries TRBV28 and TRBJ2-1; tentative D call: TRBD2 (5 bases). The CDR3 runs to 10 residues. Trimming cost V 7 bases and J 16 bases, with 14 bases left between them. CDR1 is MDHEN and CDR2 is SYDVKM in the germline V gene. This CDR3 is CASNGIKKFF. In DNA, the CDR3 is TGTGCCAGCAACGGGATTAAAAAATTCTTC.

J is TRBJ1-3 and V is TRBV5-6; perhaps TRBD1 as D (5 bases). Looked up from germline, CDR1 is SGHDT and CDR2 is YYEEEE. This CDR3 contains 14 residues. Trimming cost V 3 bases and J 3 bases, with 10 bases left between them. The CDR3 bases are TGTGCCAGCAGCTCAGGGTCTTGTGGAAACACCATATATTTT. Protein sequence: CASSSGSCGNTIYF.

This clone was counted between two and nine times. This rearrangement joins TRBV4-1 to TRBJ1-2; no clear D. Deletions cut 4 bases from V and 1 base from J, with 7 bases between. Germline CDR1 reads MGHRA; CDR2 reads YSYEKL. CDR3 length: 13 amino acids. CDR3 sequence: CASSPGNNYGYTF. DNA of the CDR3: TGCGCCAGCAGCCCCGGGAATAACTATGGCTACACCTTC.

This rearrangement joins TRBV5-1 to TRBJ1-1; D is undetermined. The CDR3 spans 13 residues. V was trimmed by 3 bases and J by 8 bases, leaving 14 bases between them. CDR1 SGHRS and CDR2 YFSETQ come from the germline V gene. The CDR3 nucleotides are TGCGCCAGCAGCTCGCTGGTGACACTGGAAGCTTTCTTT. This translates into CASSSLVTLEAFF.

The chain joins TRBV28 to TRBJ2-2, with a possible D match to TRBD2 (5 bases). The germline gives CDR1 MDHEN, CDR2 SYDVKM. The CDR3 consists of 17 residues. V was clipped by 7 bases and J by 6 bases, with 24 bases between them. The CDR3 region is CASIARSSNREAGELFF. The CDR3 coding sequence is TGTGCCAGCATAGCGCGATCCTCCAATCGAGAGGCCGGGGAGCTGTTTTTT.